Below, 5 T cell receptor beta chains from the same sample are listed, as sequenced in a study of cytomegalovirus exposure and HLA in healthy donors (dated by TCRdb to the late 2010s). Libraries came from the immunoSEQ multiplex PCR assay. The multiplex PCR relied on a mix of 60 forward primers for TCR Vbeta segments and 13 reverse primers for TCR Jbeta segments. TCRdb's version of the immuneACCESS table is confined to in-frame rearrangements and falls short of the full clone set. An unresolved V gene accounts for under half of the shortfall where checked; the remainder is of unknown origin. A total of more than 70,000 clones appear in this sample, over 70% of them only once. The ten most abundant clones make up more than 2.5% of the sample. The sample taken for sequencing was PBMCs. The receptors originated from a man aged 35 to 55 in good health and CMV-seronegative.

V is TRBV29-1 and J is TRBJ1-5; TRBD1 matches at 11 bases. V was clipped by 6 bases and J by 11 bases; unmatched bases: 9. This CDR3 spans 13 amino acids. CDR1 SQVTM and CDR2 ANQGSEA come from the germline V gene. The CDR3 loop is CSVAGTGGRAQHF. The CDR3 DNA sequence: TGCAGCGTAGCCGGGACAGGGGGGAGGGCCCAGCATTTT. The full variable domain, completed using reference TRBV29-1 and TRBJ1-5, is SAVISQKPSRDICQRGTSLTIQCQVDSQVTMMFWYRQQPGQSLTLIATANQGSEATYESGFVIDKFPISRPNLTFSTLTVSNMSPEDSSIYLCSVAGTGGRAQHFGDGTRLSIL.

CDR3 amino acids: CASSSPYPGTALYEQYF. CDR3 nucleotides: TGTGCCAGCAGCTCGCCTTATCCCGGGACAGCTCTCTACGAGCAGTACTTC. The chain joins TRBV7-9 to TRBJ2-7; 7 bases agree with TRBD1. CDR1 is SEHNR, CDR2 FQNEAQ, per germline (reference sequence). CDR3 length: 17 amino acids. The V gene end was trimmed by 4 bases and the J gene end by 3 bases; junction bases not matched to a gene: 15.

The V call is TRBV2, the J call TRBJ2-1; TRBD1 might be the D (5 bases). Germline V gene data show CDR1 as SNHLY and CDR2 as FYNNEI. Trimming took off 9 bases at V and 9 bases at J, with 9 bases between the two ends. The CDR3 is 10 residues long. CDR3 amino acids: CARGAPEQFF. CDR3 DNA: TGTGCCAGAGGGGCTCCTGAGCAGTTCTTC.

The chain uses TRBV7-2 and TRBJ2-1; TRBD2 agrees at 10 bases. CDR3 length equals 15 residues. The V gene end was trimmed by 5 bases and the J gene end by 0 bases; junction bases not matched to a gene: 1. In germline, CDR1 is SGHTA, CDR2 FQGNSA. The CDR3 nucleotides read TGTGCCAGCAGCCAGCGGGGGGGCTCCTACAATGAGCAGTTCTTC. This encodes CASSQRGGSYNEQFF.

The chain carries TRBV7-3 and TRBJ2-1; 9 bases are a match to TRBD2. Germline V lookup: CDR1 SGHTA, CDR2 FQGTGA. CDR3 length: 16 amino acids. The V segment lost 5 bases and the J segment 9 bases; nucleotides outside the gene matches: 14. CDR3 in DNA: TGTGCCAGCAGCGACCTCCCTAGCGGGGAATACGCTGAGCAGTTCTTC. Its translation: CASSDLPSGEYAEQFF.